The 27 T cell receptor beta chains listed next were all sequenced from one sample in a study of multiple sclerosis patients with progressive multifocal leukoencephalopathy. Method: immunoSEQ multiplex PCR; TCRdb's copy keeps in-frame clones and lacks some. The data contain approximately 35,000 clones, about 90% of them singletons. The time point is: time of PML onset. The specimen comprised PBMCs, sampled from a patient treated with natalizumab. The receptors stem from a human donor with progressive multifocal leukoencephalopathy.

In its sample, this clone was seen a few times. V is TRBV5-1 and J is TRBJ2-7; weak D call: TRBD1 (6 bases). Trimming left V 4 bases short and J 0 bases short, with 20 bases between. Looked up from germline, CDR1 is SGHRS and CDR2 is YFSETQ. The CDR3 has 17 residues. The CDR3 region is CASSRTVDPDSSYEQYF. The DNA of the CDR3 is TGCGCCAGCAGCAGGACAGTGGACCCGGATAGCTCCTACGAGCAGTACTTC. Based on the CDR3 plus reference TRBV5-1 and TRBJ2-7, the full variable domain is KAGVTQTPRYLIKTRGQQVTLSCSPISGHRSVSWYQQTPGQGLQFLFEYFSETQRNKGNFPGRFSGRQFSNSRSEMNVSTLELGDSALYLCASSRTVDPDSSYEQYFGPGTRLTVT.

This clone was recorded once. The genes are TRBV7-9 and TRBJ1-4; TRBD1 is a possible D gene (6 bases). V lost 1 base to trimming and J lost 9 bases, with 15 bases between them. Germline CDR1 is SEHNR and CDR2 is FQNEAQ (reference sequence). The CDR3 totals 15 residues. CDR3 bases: TGTGCCAGCAGCTTAGTAAAGGGGGGGAATAAAAAACTGTTTTTT. Protein: CASSLVKGGNKKLFF.

The chain is built from TRBV30 and TRBJ2-5, with D perhaps being TRBD1 or TRBD2 (5 bases each). The CDR3 runs to 14 residues. Trimming shortened V by 3 bases and J by 5 bases, and 16 bases separated the two germline ends. Germline-derived CDR1 and CDR2 are GTSNPN and SVGIG (reference sequence). This CDR3 is CAWRGGTSRETQYF. In DNA, the CDR3 is TGTGCCTGGAGAGGTGGGACGTCCCGGGAGACCCAGTACTTC.

V usage is TRBV5-8 and J usage is TRBJ2-2; D may correspond to TRBD1 or TRBD2 (5 bases each). CDR1 SGHTS and CDR2 YDEGEE come from the germline V gene. The CDR3 totals 15 residues. V was clipped by 1 base and J by 5 bases, with 12 bases between them. The CDR3, as DNA: TGTGCCAGCAGCTTGCTAGCTGGGGGAACCGGGGAGCTGTTTTTT. Amino acid sequence: CASSLLAGGTGELFF.

For the CDR3, the DNA is TGTGCCAGCAGCTGGGACGCCTCTAACTATGGCTACACCTTC. Translated, it gives CASSWDASNYGYTF. The chain is built from TRBV7-2 and TRBJ1-2; maybe TRBD1 (5 bases). There are 14 residues in the CDR3. The V end lost 4 bases, the J end lost 0 bases, and 9 bases lay between the germline ends. Germline CDR1 SGHTA, CDR2 FQGNSA. Based on the CDR3 plus reference TRBV7-2 and TRBJ1-2, the full variable domain is GAGVSQSPSNKVTEKGKDVELRCDPISGHTALYWYRQSLGQGLEFLIYFQGNSAPDKSGLPSDRFSAERTGGSVSTLTIQRTQQEDSAVYLCASSWDASNYGYTFGSGTRLTVV.

The rearrangement uses TRBV28 and TRBJ2-4; weak D call: TRBD1 (6 bases). Germline V lookup: CDR1 MDHEN, CDR2 SYDVKM. The ends were cut back, 10 bases at V and 6 bases at J, with 19 bases in the middle. CDR3 length: 14 residues. CDR3 sequence: CATELTGSRNIQYF. CDR3 coding DNA: TGTGCCACCGAATTAACAGGGAGTAGAAACATTCAGTACTTC. Full variable domain (rest looked up from reference TRBV28 and TRBJ2-4): DVKVTQSSRYLVKRTGEKVFLECVQDMDHENMFWYRQDPGLGLRLIYFSYDVKMKEKGDIPEGYSVSREKKERFSLILESASTNQTSMYLCATELTGSRNIQYFGAGTRLSVL.

V and J are TRBV18 and TRBJ2-2, with a tentative D call TRBD1 (6 bases). The germline V and J ends were trimmed by 0 bases and 2 bases, with 10 bases remaining between them. There are 16 residues in the CDR3. In germline, CDR1 is KGHSH, CDR2 LQKENI. The CDR3 sequence is CASSPPGAQNTGELFF. For the CDR3, the DNA is TGTGCCAGCTCACCACCGGGGGCCCAAAACACCGGGGAGCTGTTTTTT.

The chain couples TRBV5-1 to TRBJ1-1; 8 bases align to TRBD1. V was clipped by 0 bases and J by 5 bases; unmatched bases: 6. The CDR3 loop spans 15 amino acids. Germline V gene lookup returns CDR1 SGHRS and CDR2 YFSETQ. The CDR3 DNA is TGCGCCAGCAGCTTGGACGCAGGGGGCTTTACTGAAGCTTTCTTT. Translating it yields CASSLDAGGFTEAFF. The full variable domain, in which reference TRBV5-1 and TRBJ1-1 provide the parts outside the CDR3, is KAGVTQTPRYLIKTRGQQVTLSCSPISGHRSVSWYQQTPGQGLQFLFEYFSETQRNKGNFPGRFSGRQFSNSRSEMNVSTLELGDSALYLCASSLDAGGFTEAFFGQGTRLTVV.

This clone was detected once. This rearrangement joins TRBV29-1 to TRBJ1-4, with 7 bases fitting TRBD1. Germline CDR1 SQVTM, CDR2 ANQGSEA. V was clipped by 6 bases and J by 7 bases; unmatched bases: 5. The CDR3 runs to 12 residues. CDR3 bases: TGCAGCGTAGAGACAGGGAGTGAAAAACTGTTTTTT. Translating gives CSVETGSEKLFF.

This chain links TRBV28 with TRBJ2-7; 10 bases are a match to TRBD1. The CDR3 is 15 amino acids. Germline lookup yields CDR1 MDHEN and CDR2 SYDVKM. With V trimmed by 1 base and J by 4 bases, 4 bases remained unmatched. The CDR3, as DNA: TGTGCCAGCAGTTTATTCCGGACAGGGGGGTACGAGCAGTACTTC. As protein: CASSLFRTGGYEQYF.

The J gene is TRBJ2-7, the V gene TRBV5-4, with TRBD2 matching over 8 bases. CDR3 length: 16 residues. Germline CDR1 SGHNT, CDR2 YYREEE (reference sequence). J gave up 0 bases and V 0 bases, and 5 bases lay outside the gene matches. The CDR3 coding sequence is TGTGCCAGCAGCTTGGGGTTAGCGGGACCCTCCTACGAGCAGTACTTC. It codes for CASSLGLAGPSYEQYF.

The rearrangement links TRBV7-7 to TRBJ2-7; perhaps TRBD2 as D (6 bases). The CDR3 is made up of 13 amino acids. The germline V gene has CDR1 SSHAT and CDR2 FNYEAQ (reference sequence). Trimming stripped 2 bases from V and 7 bases from J, with 12 bases between. The CDR3 DNA reads TGTGCCAGCAGCTTATCCGGGAGCGGGGAGCAGTACTTC. It specifies CASSLSGSGEQYF.

The rearrangement links TRBV19 to TRBJ1-2, with 8 bases lining up with TRBD1. V gave up 8 bases and J gave up 4 bases; unmatched junction bases: 6. Germline V gene data show CDR1 as LNHDA and CDR2 as SQIVND (reference sequence). This CDR3 is 13 amino acids long. This CDR3 reads CASEHTGGYGYTF. The CDR3 nucleotides read TGTGCCAGTGAACATACAGGGGGCTATGGCTACACCTTC.

V gene TRBV28 combines with J gene TRBJ1-2; D not certain. The CDR3 runs to 15 residues. The ends were cut back, 5 bases at V and 1 base at J, with 14 bases in the middle. Per the germline V gene, CDR1 is MDHEN and CDR2 is SYDVKM. CDR3 protein: CASSREAVLNYGYTF. The CDR3, as DNA: TGTGCCAGCAGTCGCGAGGCCGTCCTTAACTATGGCTACACCTTC.

The chain recombines TRBV28 with TRBJ2-1; D is unresolved. Germline CDR1 MDHEN, CDR2 SYDVKM. The CDR3 consists of 12 residues. V lost 6 bases and J lost 5, with 8 bases in between. CDR3 region: CASRNSNNEQFF. The CDR3 DNA sequence: TGTGCCAGCAGGAACAGCAACAATGAGCAGTTCTTC.

Comments on this clone: At one boundary the junction diverges from the germline segment, which might be a read error. The gene calls are TRBV28 and TRBJ2-7; tentative D call: TRBD2 (5 bases). Germline CDR1 reads MDHEN; CDR2 reads SYDVKM. The CDR3 is 15 amino acids. CDR3 amino acids: CASRPENGVSHEQYF. The CDR3, as DNA: TGTGCCAGCAGACCAGAAAACGGGGTCTCCCACGAGCAGTACTTC.

The chain is built from TRBV7-3 and TRBJ2-7; 9 bases align to TRBD1. This CDR3 comprises 14 residues. CDR1 is SGHTA, CDR2 FQGTGA, per germline. V shed 3 bases, J shed 0 bases, and the junction held 0 bases outside the gene matches. CDR3 in amino acids: CASSLDRGSYEQYF. The CDR3 DNA sequence: TGTGCCAGCAGCTTGGACAGGGGCTCCTACGAGCAGTACTTC.

V gene TRBV28 combines with J gene TRBJ1-4; TRBD1 aligns across 11 bases. J was trimmed by 8 bases and V by 6 bases; bases with no gene match: 11. The CDR3 length is 16 residues. The V gene's germline CDR1 is MDHEN and CDR2 SYDVKM. The DNA of the CDR3 is TGTGCCAGCAGCCCTCGGGGGACAGGGGGATTCGAAAAACTGTTTTTT. Its protein product is CASSPRGTGGFEKLFF.

The chain couples TRBV5-1 to TRBJ2-4; D ambiguous. V lost 2 bases, J lost 1 base, and 10 bases lay in between. Germline values: CDR1 SGHRS, CDR2 YFSETQ. The CDR3 spans 15 residues. As DNA, the CDR3 is TGCGCCAGCAGCTTTATCGCCGGTGCCAAAAACATTCAGTACTTC. Protein: CASSFIAGAKNIQYF.

Worth noting for this clone: This specimen includes other DNA sequences encoding the same CDR3. The V gene is TRBV7-3, the J gene TRBJ2-1; D may match TRBD1 or TRBD2 (6 bases each). V was pared by 2 bases and J by 6 bases, with 20 bases between. The length of the CDR3 is 17 residues. The germline V gene has CDR1 SGHTA and CDR2 FQGTGA. CDR3 in DNA: TGTGCCAGCAGCTTAGCTGTTTCCGGGGGCCGGGGCAATGAGCAGTTCTTC. Amino acid sequence: CASSLAVSGGRGNEQFF.

This chain links TRBV12-5 with TRBJ2-1; D may match TRBD1 or TRBD2 (5 bases each). There are 11 residues in the CDR3. Trimming pared 4 bases from V and 14 bases from J, leaving 12 bases between. Germline-derived CDR1 and CDR2 are LGHNT and FRNRAP. CDR3 in amino acids: CASGSGTEEFF. The DNA of the CDR3 is TGTGCTAGTGGTTCCGGGACGGAGGAGTTCTTC.

CDR3 in amino acids: CASSWKGEETQYF. The CDR3 DNA is TGTGCCAGCAGCTGGAAGGGGGAAGAGACCCAGTACTTC. The chain carries TRBV5-4 and TRBJ2-5, with a tentative D call TRBD1 (6 bases). V was clipped by 3 bases and J by 3 bases, with 9 bases between them. The CDR3 spans 13 residues. Germline V gene lookup returns CDR1 SGHNT and CDR2 YYREEE (reference sequence).

The genes are TRBV7-2 and TRBJ2-2; 7 bases line up with TRBD1. Germline-derived CDR1 and CDR2 are SGHTA and FQGNSA. The J segment lost 2 bases and the V segment lost 4 bases, leaving 4 bases of the junction unmatched. The CDR3 covers 15 residues. CDR3 DNA: TGTGCCAGCAGCTCCGGGACAGCAAACACCGGGGAGCTGTTTTTT. Translated, it gives CASSSGTANTGELFF.

The V and J genes are TRBV6-1 and TRBJ2-7, with TRBD2 matching 8 bases. The ends lost 6 bases at V and 5 bases at J; junction bases unmatched: 9. Germline values: CDR1 MNHNS, CDR2 SASEGT. This CDR3 comprises 14 residues. CDR3 coding DNA: TGTGCCAGCAGGGGACTAGATTGGTTCGACGAGCAGTACTTC. Translation: CASRGLDWFDEQYF.

The chain employs TRBV7-2 and TRBJ1-5; unclear D gene. The germline V and J ends were trimmed by 5 bases and 6 bases, with 11 bases remaining between them. The CDR3 has 13 amino acids. CDR1 and CDR2 from the germline V gene are SGHTA and FQGNSA. The CDR3 DNA follows: TGTGCCAGCAGCCCGGACCGGGGTCAGCCCCAGCATTTT. The encoded protein is CASSPDRGQPQHF.

The chain couples TRBV2 to TRBJ1-5; D ambiguous. From germline, CDR1 is SNHLY and CDR2 FYNNEI. The V gene lost 7 bases and the J gene lost 4 bases, with 8 bases spanning the gap. The CDR3 extends over 12 amino acids. The CDR3: CASTSGNQPQHF. The CDR3 nucleotides are TGTGCCAGCACATCGGGGAATCAGCCCCAGCATTTT.

The chain is built from TRBV9 and TRBJ2-1, with 7 bases identical to TRBD1. V was clipped by 4 bases and J by 3 bases; unmatched bases: 7. Germline CDR1 and CDR2: SGDLS and YYNGEE. The CDR3 spans 15 residues. In nucleotides, the CDR3 is TGTGCCAGCAGCCACCGGGGACAGATCTACAATGAGCAGTTCTTC. Its translation: CASSHRGQIYNEQFF.